The 30 T cell receptor beta chains in this list originate from one sample, sequenced in a study of blood T cell repertoires in COVID-19. Measured with immunoSEQ multiplex PCR; TCRdb has only the in-frame clones, and not every one. Here the sample spans around 170,000 clones, 80% to 90% being singletons. The sequencing sample was made of peripheral blood. The source is a man younger than 35 who had recovered from COVID-19.

This clone was recorded once. As DNA, the CDR3 is TGTGCCAGCGGACTCCTGAGCTCCTACGAGCAGTACTTC. Residues: CASGLLSSYEQYF. The chain recombines TRBV2 with TRBJ2-7; a weak D match, TRBD2 (5 bases). CDR1 SNHLY and CDR2 FYNNEI come from the germline V gene. This CDR3 has 13 residues. Trimming took 8 bases from V and 0 from J, leaving 11 bases between them.

This chain joins TRBV28 and TRBJ1-2; TRBD1 agrees at 7 bases. This CDR3 comprises 13 residues. Germline CDR1 and CDR2: MDHEN and SYDVKM. V lost 7 bases and J lost 2; bases outside the gene matches: 4. The chain's CDR3 is CASIKGANYGYTF. CDR3 nucleotide sequence: TGTGCCAGCATAAAGGGGGCAAACTATGGCTACACCTTC.

The sample holds a few counts of this clone. The rearrangement links TRBV5-5 to TRBJ1-1, with 7 bases fitting TRBD1. The length of the CDR3 is 14 residues. V shed 4 bases, J shed 1 base, and the junction held 4 bases outside the gene matches. Germline V gene data show CDR1 as SGHKS and CDR2 as YYEKEE (reference sequence). CDR3 sequence (DNA): TGTGCCAGCAGCGGCGGGACAGCGAACACTGAAGCTTTCTTT. Protein product: CASSGGTANTEAFF. Combining the CDR3 with reference TRBV5-5 and TRBJ1-1 gives the whole variable domain DAGVTQSPTHLIKTRGQQVTLRCSPISGHKSVSWYQQVLGQGPQFIFQYYEKEERGRGNFPDRFSARQFPNYSSELNVNALLLGDSALYLCASSGGTANTEAFFGQGTRLTVV.

This chain uses TRBV2 with TRBJ2-5, with a tentative D call TRBD2 (5 bases). The CDR3 has 14 residues. Per germline, CDR1 SNHLY and CDR2 FYNNEI. V gave up 3 bases and J gave up 4 bases, with 12 bases separating them. The CDR3 here is CASSDRGPRETQYF. The CDR3 region has the DNA TGTGCCAGCAGTGATCGAGGGCCTAGAGAGACCCAGTACTTC.

The rearrangement uses TRBV4-3 and TRBJ1-1; D gene ambiguous. Deletions cut 0 bases from V and 5 bases from J, with 13 bases between. This CDR3 is 15 amino acids long. In germline, CDR1 is LGHNA, CDR2 YSLEER. The CDR3 DNA reads as TGCGCCAGCAGCCAAGATCGGGCGGGTGGGACTGAAGCTTTCTTT. Translation gives CASSQDRAGGTEAFF.

This chain links TRBV6-5 with TRBJ1-1; 11 bases line up with TRBD1. Per the germline V gene, CDR1 is MNHEY and CDR2 is SVGAGI. This CDR3 has 13 residues. The ends lost 9 bases at V and 4 bases at J; junction bases unmatched: 4. CDR3 bases: TGTGCCAGTACCGGGACAGGGGGCACTGAAGCTTTCTTT. As protein: CASTGTGGTEAFF.

The chain combines TRBV7-3 with TRBJ2-5; 7 bases align to TRBD1. From germline, CDR1 is SGHTA and CDR2 FQGTGA. V shed 4 bases, J shed 5 bases, and the junction held 7 bases outside the gene matches. This CDR3 is 14 amino acids long. CDR3 bases: TGTGCCAGCAGCTCGCACAGGGGTGAGGAGACCCAGTACTTC. This gives the protein CASSSHRGEETQYF.

This clone was seen many times. The chain recombines TRBV28 with TRBJ1-5, with TRBD1 identical over 8 bases. The CDR3 runs to 14 residues. V lost 5 bases, J lost 5 bases, and 5 bases stayed unmatched. CDR1 is MDHEN and CDR2 is SYDVKM in the germline V gene. The CDR3 DNA reads as TGTGCCAGCAGTCCGCAGGGGGCCTATCAGCCCCAGCATTTT. Protein sequence: CASSPQGAYQPQHF.

The chain joins TRBV6-5 to TRBJ1-1, with D tentatively TRBD1 (5 bases). V was trimmed by 10 bases and J by 6 bases, leaving 18 bases between them. The CDR3 runs to 13 residues. Germline V gene sequence: CDR1 MNHEY, CDR2 SVGAGI. CDR3 nucleotide sequence: TGTGCCACCGGGGGGGGAGGGTTGTCTGAAGCTTTCTTT. This codes for CATGGGGLSEAFF.

The V gene is TRBV3-1 (or the pseudogene TRBV3-2), the J gene TRBJ1-5; tentatively, D is TRBD1 (6 bases). V lost 4 bases, J lost 5 bases, and 12 bases lay in between. CDR1 is LGHDT, CDR2 YNNKEL, per germline (reference sequence). CDR3 length equals 14 residues. The DNA of the CDR3 is TGTGCCAGCAGCCCACAGGGTACCGATCAGCCCCAGCATTTT. Residues: CASSPQGTDQPQHF.

Details on this clone: One end of the junction does not line up with germline, which may come from a read error. This sequence joins TRBV30 and TRBJ2-3; 7 bases match TRBD1. There are 14 residues in the CDR3. Germline CDR1 GTSNPN, CDR2 SVGIG (reference sequence). Here the CDR3 reads CAWCVGGAADTQYF. In nucleotides, the CDR3 is TGTGCCTGGTGTGTAGGGGGCGCCGCAGATACGCAGTATTTT.

The rearrangement links TRBV13 to TRBJ1-1; no firm D call. Deletions cut 5 bases from V and 0 bases from J, with 16 bases between. CDR1 is PRHDT and CDR2 is FYEKMQ in the germline V gene (reference sequence). The CDR3 totals 16 residues. CDR3 nucleotides: TGTGCCAGCAGCCAGACGTCAACCGGGGTGAACACTGAAGCTTTCTTT. This gives the protein CASSQTSTGVNTEAFF.

This rearrangement joins TRBV27 to TRBJ1-2; TRBD1 matches 7 bases. Trimming removed 5 bases from V and 4 bases from J; junction bases left unmatched: 7. The length of the CDR3 is 14 residues. Germline V gene data show CDR1 as MNHEY and CDR2 as SMNVEV (reference sequence). CDR3 in amino acids: CASSATGISYGYTF. The DNA for the CDR3 is TGTGCCAGCAGTGCGACAGGGATTAGCTATGGCTACACCTTC.

The chain couples TRBV19 to TRBJ1-4; 10 bases fit TRBD1. The CDR3 has 14 residues. After removal of 7 bases from V and 5 bases from J, the junction contained 4 bases not matched to a gene. Germline CDR1 reads LNHDA; CDR2 reads SQIVND (reference sequence). The CDR3 DNA is TGTGCCAGTATCCGGACAGGGGGGAATGAAAAACTGTTTTTT. This sequence encodes CASIRTGGNEKLFF. Based on the CDR3 plus reference TRBV19 and TRBJ1-4, the full variable domain is DGGITQSPKYLFRKEGQNVTLSCEQNLNHDAMYWYRQDPGQGLRLIYYSQIVNDFQKGDIAEGYSVSREKKESFPLTVTSAQKNPTAFYLCASIRTGGNEKLFFGSGTQLSVL.

V gene TRBV24-1 combines with J gene TRBJ2-3; D may be TRBD1 (6 bases). This CDR3 has 15 amino acids. Germline CDR1 and CDR2: KGHDR and SFDVKD. V was clipped by 4 bases and J by 0 bases, with 10 bases between them. DNA of the CDR3: TGTGCCACCAGTGACTACAGGGATAGCACAGATACGCAGTATTTT. It yields the protein CATSDYRDSTDTQYF.

This clone was observed a single time. The chain has TRBV11-2 and TRBJ2-3; 16 nucleotides match TRBD2. The junction had 3 bases not matched to a gene; V was cut back by 0 bases and J by 3 bases. CDR1 and CDR2 (germline): SGHAT, FQNNGV. CDR3 size: 18 residues. The CDR3 sequence: CASSLDGTSGRATDTQYF. DNA of the CDR3: TGTGCCAGCAGCTTAGATGGGACTAGCGGGAGGGCAACAGATACGCAGTATTTT.

The chain carries TRBV6-5 and TRBJ2-7; D might be TRBD1 (7 bases). V was trimmed by 6 bases and J by 3 bases, leaving 15 bases between them. The CDR3 consists of 14 residues. CDR1 and CDR2 (germline): MNHEY, SVGAGI. CDR3 protein: CASRFQGGSYEQYF. The CDR3 bases are TGTGCCAGCAGGTTCCAGGGGGGAAGCTACGAGCAGTACTTC.

The rearrangement joins TRBV25-1 to TRBJ1-4, with TRBD1 matching 8 bases. Germline CDR1 reads MGHDK; CDR2 reads SYGVNS. The CDR3 extends over 13 amino acids. V lost 8 bases to trimming and J lost 2 bases; unmatched junction nucleotides: 1. The CDR3 DNA reads TGTGCCAGCGGGACAGGTACTAATGAAAAACTGTTTTTT. As protein: CASGTGTNEKLFF.

V gene TRBV5-4 combines with J gene TRBJ2-3, with D hard to call. The ends were cut back, 10 bases at V and 2 bases at J, with 17 bases in the middle. This CDR3 is built from 14 residues. CDR1 and CDR2 (germline): SGHNT, YYREEE (reference sequence). The CDR3 DNA is TGTGCCGGCGGTCAGTCCGGATCCACAGATACGCAGTATTTT. It encodes CAGGQSGSTDTQYF.

This chain joins TRBV4-1 and TRBJ2-1; TRBD2 matches at 8 bases. Germline V gene data show CDR1 as MGHRA and CDR2 as YSYEKL. The trim removed 4 bases at V and 6 bases at J, leaving 11 bases unmatched. This CDR3 comprises 16 residues. CDR3 sequence (DNA): TGCGCCAGCAGCCCCCCCCCGGGACTAGTAGGCAATGAGCAGTTCTTC. It translates to CASSPPPGLVGNEQFF.

V usage is TRBV15 and J usage is TRBJ2-3; 7 bases agree with TRBD1. V shed 5 bases and J 2 bases; nucleotides not matched to a gene: 4. The germline CDR1 and CDR2 sequences are LNHNV and YYDKDF (reference sequence). The CDR3 consists of 14 residues. The CDR3 DNA follows: TGTGCCACCAGCGGGGACAGATTCACAGATACGCAGTATTTT. Its translation is CATSGDRFTDTQYF.

V is TRBV24-1 and J is TRBJ2-3, with 10 positions matching TRBD2. The germline V gene has CDR1 KGHDR and CDR2 SFDVKD. Trimming at V came to 1 base and at J to 4 bases, leaving 1 base not matched to a gene. This CDR3 is built from 15 residues. The DNA for the CDR3 is TGTGCCACCAGTGATTTAGCGGGAGGGCCAGATACGCAGTATTTT. Amino acid sequence: CATSDLAGGPDTQYF.

In its sample, this clone was seen many times. The chain couples TRBV4-3 to TRBJ1-2, with a possible D match to TRBD1 (5 bases). CDR3 length: 16 amino acids. V was shortened by 0 bases and J by 0 bases, with 11 bases between the two germline ends. CDR1 and CDR2 from the germline V gene are LGHNA and YSLEER. CDR3 in amino acids: CASSQEMQGANYGYTF. The CDR3 DNA reads as TGCGCCAGCAGCCAAGAAATGCAAGGGGCTAACTATGGCTACACCTTC.

The chain links TRBV19 to TRBJ1-5; 7 nucleotides align to TRBD1. V lost 6 bases and J lost 2; bases outside the gene matches: 4. CDR1 is LNHDA, CDR2 SQIVND, per germline (reference sequence). This CDR3 has 14 residues. CDR3 DNA sequence: TGTGCCAGTAGCATCAGGGGGGGCAATCAGCCCCAGCATTTT. Residues: CASSIRGGNQPQHF.

About this clone: This specimen includes other DNA sequences encoding the same CDR3. The J gene is TRBJ2-2, the V gene TRBV28, with TRBD2 as a possible D gene (6 bases). The V end was cut by 8 bases, the J end by 2 bases, with 18 bases between. Per germline, CDR1 MDHEN and CDR2 SYDVKM. This CDR3 spans 16 amino acids. CDR3 amino acids: CASRPRRDANTGELFF. The CDR3 DNA follows: TGTGCCAGCCGGCCAAGGCGGGATGCAAACACCGGGGAGCTGTTTTTT. Full variable domain (remainder filled in from reference TRBV28 and TRBJ2-2): DVKVTQSSRYLVKRTGEKVFLECVQDMDHENMFWYRQDPGLGLRLIYFSYDVKMKEKGDIPEGYSVSREKKERFSLILESASTNQTSMYLCASRPRRDANTGELFFGEGSRLTVL.

This clone was observed a single time. The chain recombines TRBV21-1 with TRBJ2-7; no check of the table's D call, TRBD1, against the DNA was made. TRBV21-1 is labeled a pseudogene. This CDR3 comprises 15 residues. In DNA form, the CDR3 reads TGTGCCAGCAGCAAAAAAGGACAGAGCTCCTACGAGCAGTACTTC. It yields the protein CASSKKGQSSYEQYF.

The J gene is TRBJ1-6, the V gene TRBV5-1; weak D call: TRBD1 (5 bases). Between the trimmed V and J ends, which lost 2 bases and 7 bases, there was a span of 13 bases. The germline V gene encodes CDR1 SGHRS and CDR2 YFSETQ. CDR3 length equals 15 residues. The CDR3 region is CASSLGRTFNSPLHF. CDR3 coding DNA: TGCGCCAGCAGCTTAGGACGGACATTCAATTCACCCCTCCACTTT.

The V call is TRBV5-1, the J call TRBJ2-5, with 8 bases aligning to TRBD2. This CDR3 spans 14 amino acids. CDR1 and CDR2 from the germline V gene are SGHRS and YFSETQ. The V segment lost 1 base and the J segment 1 base; nucleotides outside the gene matches: 0. The CDR3 nucleotides read TGCGCCAGCAGCTTGAGCGGGAGCCAAGAGACCCAGTACTTC. Translating it yields CASSLSGSQETQYF. Combining the CDR3 with reference TRBV5-1 and TRBJ2-5 gives the whole variable domain KAGVTQTPRYLIKTRGQQVTLSCSPISGHRSVSWYQQTPGQGLQFLFEYFSETQRNKGNFPGRFSGRQFSNSRSEMNVSTLELGDSALYLCASSLSGSQETQYFGPGTRLLVL.

V usage is TRBV28 and J usage is TRBJ1-2, with 9 bases that match TRBD1. This CDR3 is 14 amino acids long. Trimming took 7 bases from V and 8 from J; bases not matched to a gene: 11. The germline V gene has CDR1 MDHEN and CDR2 SYDVKM. The CDR3 DNA follows: TGTGCCAGCATCTCGGACAGGGGTGGATGGGGCTACACCTTC. Amino acid sequence: CASISDRGGWGYTF.

The V call is TRBV6-1, the J call TRBJ2-1; no definite D call. Germline lookup yields CDR1 MNHNS and CDR2 SASEGT. Trimming took off 6 bases at V and 4 bases at J, with 10 bases between the two ends. This CDR3 comprises 13 residues. The CDR3 loop is CASRWAGYNEQFF. CDR3 DNA: TGTGCCAGCAGGTGGGCAGGATACAATGAGCAGTTCTTC.